Presented here are 26 T cell receptor beta chains from one specimen sequenced in a study of beta chain features in type 1 diabetes. Every bit of the isolated RNA underwent reverse transcription, so sequencing read expressed TCRB transcripts. TCRdb's table, derived via immunoSEQ multiplex PCR, lists solely in-frame clones and lacks some. The data contain 150,000 to 180,000 clones, 11% of them singletons. The sequencing sample was made of central memory CD4+ T cells from blood. The receptors were sampled from a man in his late teens or twenties in good health.

This clone was observed a few times. This sample also contains other DNA sequences that code for the same CDR3. V is TRBV9 and J is TRBJ2-3; no clear D gene. Germline-derived CDR1 and CDR2 are SGDLS and YYNGEE. Deletions cut 1 base from V and 4 bases from J, with 4 bases between. The CDR3 extends over 12 amino acids. The CDR3, as DNA: TGTGCCAGCAGCGTATACGCAGATACGCAGTATTTT. It specifies CASSVYADTQYF.

This clone was seen a handful of times. The rearrangement links TRBV9 to TRBJ2-1; a possible D gene is TRBD2 (6 bases). The CDR3 contains 15 residues. V lost 4 bases, J lost 3 bases, and 14 bases lay in between. Looked up from germline, CDR1 is SGDLS and CDR2 is YYNGEE. In DNA, the CDR3 is TGTGCCAGCAGCTCTAGCGTTAATAGCTACAATGAGCAGTTCTTC. Amino acids: CASSSSVNSYNEQFF.

In this sample, this clone turned up many times. The chain recombines TRBV28 with TRBJ2-4; TRBD2 might be the D (6 bases). This CDR3 region has 15 residues. CDR1 and CDR2 from the germline V gene are MDHEN and SYDVKM. The V end lost 4 bases, the J end lost 3 bases, and 13 bases lay between the germline ends. CDR3 protein: CASSSYSGGKNIQYF. The CDR3 DNA reads TGTGCCAGCAGTTCCTATAGCGGAGGCAAAAACATTCAGTACTTC.

This clone was counted only a few times. The chain links TRBV4-3 to TRBJ2-1; D perhaps matches TRBD1 (5 bases). The V end lost 0 bases, the J end lost 6 bases, and 12 bases lay between the germline ends. This CDR3 has 15 residues. Germline CDR1 LGHNA, CDR2 YSLEER. CDR3 bases: TGCGCCAGCAGCCAAGATCCGAGCAGGGCCAATGAGCAGTTCTTC. Its translation is CASSQDPSRANEQFF.

CDR3 sequence: CASSLGTGETYEQYF. The CDR3 coding sequence is TGTGCCAGCAGTTTGGGGACAGGGGAGACCTACGAGCAGTACTTC. The chain has TRBV28 and TRBJ2-7, with 10 bases that match TRBD1. The CDR3 length is 15 residues. The V gene's germline CDR1 is MDHEN and CDR2 SYDVKM. The ends lost 3 bases at V and 2 bases at J; junction bases unmatched: 4.

V is TRBV9 and J is TRBJ2-5, with 7 bases that match TRBD1. Trimming took 1 base from V and 5 from J; bases not matched to a gene: 5. Germline loops: CDR1 SGDLS, CDR2 YYNGEE. This CDR3 comprises 14 residues. The CDR3 DNA follows: TGTGCCAGCAGCGTATCGACAGGGCGGGAGACCCAGTACTTC. It specifies CASSVSTGRETQYF. The full variable domain, completed using reference TRBV9 and TRBJ2-5, is DSGVTQTPKHLITATGQRVTLRCSPRSGDLSVYWYQQSLDQGLQFLIQYYNGEERAKGNILERFSAQQFPDLHSELNLSSLELGDSALYFCASSVSTGRETQYFGPGTRLLVL.

The V gene is TRBV11-2, the J gene TRBJ2-1; D call uncertain. Germline lookup yields CDR1 SGHAT and CDR2 FQNNGV. The CDR3 totals 13 residues. V shed 5 bases and J shed 7 bases, with 12 bases lying between them. CDR3 protein: CASSLRARNEQFF. Here the CDR3 DNA reads TGTGCCAGCAGCCTCCGGGCCAGGAATGAGCAGTTCTTC.

This clone showed up many times. Other DNA sequences in the sample encode the same CDR3. V is TRBV6-5 and J is TRBJ2-3; 7 bases are a match to TRBD2. Germline CDR1 and CDR2: MNHEY and SVGAGI. The J segment lost 1 base and the V segment lost 2 bases, leaving 6 bases of the junction unmatched. The CDR3 is made up of 16 amino acids. DNA of the CDR3: TGTGCCAGCAGTTACAAGCCGGCGGGGGGCACAGATACGCAGTATTTT. It yields the protein CASSYKPAGGTDTQYF.

The chain recombines TRBV7-2 with TRBJ2-5; D is perhaps TRBD2 (5 bases). The CDR3 is 14 residues long. Trimming removed 4 bases at V and 2 bases at J, with 11 bases between. Germline V gives CDR1 SGHTA, CDR2 FQGNSA. This chain's CDR3 is CASSYPREQETQYF. In DNA, the CDR3 is TGTGCCAGCAGCTACCCCCGGGAACAAGAGACCCAGTACTTC.

The chain links TRBV18 to TRBJ1-2; D perhaps matches TRBD1 (6 bases). This CDR3 region has 14 residues. Germline lookup yields CDR1 KGHSH and CDR2 LQKENI. V was clipped by 2 bases and J by 12 bases, with 19 bases between them. This CDR3 is CASSPMVAGAPDTF. The CDR3 nucleotides read TGTGCCAGCTCACCAATGGTGGCAGGGGCCCCGGACACCTTC.

The rearrangement links TRBV5-4 to TRBJ1-2; 8 nucleotides match TRBD1. This CDR3 region has 13 residues. Germline V CDR1 and CDR2: SGHNT, YYREEE (reference sequence). V lost 0 bases to trimming and J lost 7 bases; unmatched junction nucleotides: 2. CDR3 loop: CASSLDRGAGYTF. CDR3 bases: TGTGCCAGCAGCTTGGACAGGGGGGCTGGCTACACCTTC.

V usage is TRBV2 and J usage is TRBJ2-1; D possibly matches TRBD1 or TRBD2 (5 bases each). Germline assignment: CDR1 SNHLY and CDR2 FYNNEI. V was cut by 6 bases and J by 6 bases, with 12 bases left in between. The CDR3 has 13 amino acids. The CDR3 reads CASRYYGANEQFF. CDR3 DNA sequence: TGTGCCAGCAGATACTACGGGGCCAATGAGCAGTTCTTC.

The chain carries TRBV4-3 and TRBJ2-2; 11 nucleotides agree with TRBD2. V lost 1 base, J lost 6 bases, and 7 bases stayed unmatched. CDR3 length: 17 amino acids. The germline V gene encodes CDR1 LGHNA and CDR2 YSLEER. CDR3 nucleotides: TGCGCCAGCAGCCAAGGACTAGCGGGAACCTCACCCGGGGAGCTGTTTTTT. It yields the protein CASSQGLAGTSPGELFF.

This clone was observed a handful of times. This rearrangement joins TRBV28 to TRBJ2-3; D could derive from TRBD1 or TRBD2 (6 bases each). V shed 2 bases and J shed 3 bases, with 18 bases lying between them. Looked up from germline, CDR1 is MDHEN and CDR2 is SYDVKM. This CDR3 contains 17 residues. This CDR3 is CASSLPPTGRRTDTQYF. The CDR3 DNA follows: TGTGCCAGCAGTTTACCCCCCACAGGGAGGCGGACAGATACGCAGTATTTT.

The chain couples TRBV6-6 to TRBJ1-2; a weak D match, TRBD1 (5 bases). Germline CDR1 and CDR2: MNHNY and SVGAGI (reference sequence). The CDR3 sequence is 13 residues long. V lost 2 bases, J lost 7 bases, and 11 bases lay in between. The DNA of the CDR3 is TGTGCCAGCAGTTACAGGGACTTGGGTGGCTACACCTTC. This translates into CASSYRDLGGYTF.

As regards this clone: Other nucleotide sequences in the sample specify the same CDR3. V and J are TRBV2 and TRBJ2-3; D possibly corresponds to TRBD1 (8 bases). Germline CDR1 SNHLY, CDR2 FYNNEI. Trimming removed 6 bases at V and 6 bases at J, with 16 bases between. This CDR3 comprises 14 residues. Written as DNA, the CDR3 is TGTGCCAGCAGCCCAGGACAGGGAGGGGATACGCAGTATTTT. It specifies CASSPGQGGDTQYF. The full variable domain, completed using reference TRBV2 and TRBJ2-3, is EPEVTQTPSHQVTQMGQEVILRCVPISNHLYFYWYRQILGQKVEFLVSFYNNEISEKSEIFDDQFSVERPDGSNFTLKIRSTKLEDSAMYFCASSPGQGGDTQYFGPGTRLTVL.

This chain links TRBV19 with TRBJ2-5; TRBD2 is a possible D gene (7 bases). There are 15 residues in the CDR3. In germline, CDR1 is LNHDA, CDR2 SQIVND (reference sequence). The V end lost 5 bases, the J end lost 3 bases, and 16 bases lay between the germline ends. CDR3 coding DNA: TGTGCCAGTAGTTCCCTTGGGGGGGCCGAAGAGACCCAGTACTTC. Its protein product is CASSSLGGAEETQYF.

This clone has more than one count but fewer than ten. The chain employs TRBV18 and TRBJ2-1; TRBD1 matches at 7 bases. V shed 3 bases and J 2 bases; nucleotides not matched to a gene: 4. CDR3 length: 15 residues. Germline V gene lookup returns CDR1 KGHSH and CDR2 LQKENI. CDR3: CASSPTGETYNEQFF. In nucleotides, the CDR3 is TGTGCCAGCTCACCCACAGGGGAGACCTACAATGAGCAGTTCTTC.

This clone was seen only a few times. The chain carries TRBV5-4 and TRBJ2-3, with TRBD2 matching 9 bases. This CDR3 spans 16 amino acids. Per germline, CDR1 SGHNT and CDR2 YYREEE (reference sequence). Trimming took 0 bases from V and 3 from J; bases not matched to a gene: 5. CDR3: CASSLGGRAKTDTQYF. The CDR3, as DNA: TGTGCCAGCAGCTTGGGCGGGAGGGCCAAGACAGATACGCAGTATTTT. Together with reference TRBV5-4 and TRBJ2-3, the CDR3 gives the full variable domain: ETGVTQSPTHLIKTRGQQVTLRCSSQSGHNTVSWYQQALGQGPQFIFQYYREEENGRGNFPPRFSGLQFPNYSSELNVNALELDDSALYLCASSLGGRAKTDTQYFGPGTRLTVL.

This clone was observed a handful of times. The chain employs TRBV5-6 and TRBJ1-2; D gene ambiguous. Trimming left V 4 bases short and J 3 bases short, with 4 bases between. Per the germline V gene, CDR1 is SGHDT and CDR2 is YYEEEE. This CDR3 has 11 residues. The DNA for the CDR3 is TGTGCCAGCAGCGCGTACTATGGCTACACCTTC. Its translation is CASSAYYGYTF. The full variable domain, its missing parts supplied by reference TRBV5-6 and TRBJ1-2, is DAGVTQSPTHLIKTRGQQVTLRCSPKSGHDTVSWYQQALGQGPQFIFQYYEEEERQRGNFPDRFSGHQFPNYSSELNVNALLLGDSALYLCASSAYYGYTFGSGTRLTVV.

The table lists this clone with many counts. This chain joins TRBV7-9 and TRBJ2-5; D is possibly TRBD2 (7 bases). The V end was cut by 8 bases, the J end by 3 bases, with 13 bases between. The CDR3 has 13 residues. CDR1 is SEHNR and CDR2 is FQNEAQ in the germline V gene (reference sequence). CDR3: CASLRGAKETQYF. CDR3 nucleotide sequence: TGTGCCAGCCTCCGGGGGGCCAAAGAGACCCAGTACTTC.

This clone has more than one count but fewer than ten. At one boundary the junction diverges from the germline segment, which might be a read error. The chain combines TRBV5-1 with TRBJ2-3; a weak D match, TRBD1 (6 bases). Germline lookup yields CDR1 SGHRS and CDR2 YFSETQ. The CDR3 sequence is 13 residues long. CDR3 residues: CACRTASTDTQYF. The CDR3 DNA sequence: TGCGCCTGCAGGACAGCTAGCACAGATACGCAGTATTTT.

This chain joins TRBV30 and TRBJ2-5, with 10 bases that match TRBD2. The ends lost 5 bases at V and 5 bases at J; junction bases unmatched: 8. The CDR3 runs to 14 residues. Germline lookup yields CDR1 GTSNPN and CDR2 SVGIG (reference sequence). The chain's CDR3 is CAWDRLAGVETQYF. For the CDR3, the DNA is TGTGCCTGGGACCGTCTAGCGGGGGTGGAGACCCAGTACTTC.

This clone was observed a few times. The chain employs TRBV13 and TRBJ2-3; D gene uncertain. Germline-derived CDR1 and CDR2 are PRHDT and FYEKMQ (reference sequence). Trimming pared 8 bases from V and 4 bases from J, leaving 10 bases between. This CDR3 is 12 amino acids long. Written as DNA, the CDR3 is TGTGCCAGCCTACGCCACCCAGATACGCAGTATTTT. Its protein product is CASLRHPDTQYF.

The sample holds a few counts of this clone. V usage is TRBV11-2 and J usage is TRBJ2-7; 9 nucleotides agree with TRBD2. The J segment lost 2 bases and the V segment lost 5 bases, leaving 4 bases of the junction unmatched. The germline V gene encodes CDR1 SGHAT and CDR2 FQNNGV. The CDR3 loop spans 14 amino acids. The DNA for the CDR3 is TGTGCCAGCAGCCGAGCGGGGGGAACCTACGAGCAGTACTTC. Encoded protein: CASSRAGGTYEQYF. The full variable domain, in which reference TRBV11-2 and TRBJ2-7 provide the parts outside the CDR3, is EAGVAQSPRYKIIEKRQSVAFWCNPISGHATLYWYQQILGQGPKLLIQFQNNGVVDDSQLPKDRFSAERLKGVDSTLKIQPAKLEDSAVYLCASSRAGGTYEQYFGPGTRLTVT.

This clone has ten or more counts. V is TRBV14 and J is TRBJ2-5; 10 nucleotides line up with TRBD2. The V and J ends lost 6 bases and 5 bases, in that order; junction bases with no gene match: 3. CDR3 size: 13 residues. Per the germline V gene, CDR1 is SGHDN and CDR2 is FVKESK. This CDR3 is CASRRLAGETQYF. In DNA, the CDR3 is TGTGCCAGCAGACGACTAGCGGGTGAGACCCAGTACTTC. Full variable domain (remainder filled in from reference TRBV14 and TRBJ2-5): EAGVTQFPSHSVIEKGQTVTLRCDPISGHDNLYWYRRVMGKEIKFLLHFVKESKQDESGMPNNRFLAERTGGTYSTLKVQPAELEDSGVYFCASRRLAGETQYFGPGTRLLVL.